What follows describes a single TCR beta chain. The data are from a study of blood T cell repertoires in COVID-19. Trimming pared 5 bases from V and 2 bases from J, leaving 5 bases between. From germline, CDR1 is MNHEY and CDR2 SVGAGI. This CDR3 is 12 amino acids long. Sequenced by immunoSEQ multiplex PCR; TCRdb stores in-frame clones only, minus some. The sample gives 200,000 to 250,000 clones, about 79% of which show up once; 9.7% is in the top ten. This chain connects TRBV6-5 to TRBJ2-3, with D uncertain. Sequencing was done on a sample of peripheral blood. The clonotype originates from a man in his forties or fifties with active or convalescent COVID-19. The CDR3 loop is CASSQNTDTQYF. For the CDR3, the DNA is TGTGCCAGCAGTCAAAACACAGATACGCAGTATTTT.